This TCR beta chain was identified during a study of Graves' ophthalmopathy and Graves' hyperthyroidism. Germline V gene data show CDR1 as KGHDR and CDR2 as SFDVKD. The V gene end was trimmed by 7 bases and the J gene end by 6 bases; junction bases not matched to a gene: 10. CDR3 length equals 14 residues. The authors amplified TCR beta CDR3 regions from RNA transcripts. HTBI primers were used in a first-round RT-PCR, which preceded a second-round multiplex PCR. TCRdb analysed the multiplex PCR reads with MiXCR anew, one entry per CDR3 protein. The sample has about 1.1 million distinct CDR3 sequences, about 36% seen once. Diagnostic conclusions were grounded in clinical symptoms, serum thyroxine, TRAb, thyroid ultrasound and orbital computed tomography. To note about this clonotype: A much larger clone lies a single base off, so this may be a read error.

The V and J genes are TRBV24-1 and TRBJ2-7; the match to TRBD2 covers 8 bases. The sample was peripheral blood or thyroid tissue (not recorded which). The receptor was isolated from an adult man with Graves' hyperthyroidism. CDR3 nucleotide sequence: TGTGCCACCAGCCCCGGGGGGGCCCTTAGCGAGCAGTACTTC. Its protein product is CATSPGGALSEQYF.